The entry that follows covers one T cell receptor (gamma chain) sequence. V lost 0 bases, J lost 1 base, and 0 bases stayed unmatched. Germline-derived CDR1 and CDR2 are VTNTFY and YDVSTARD (reference sequence). This CDR3 comprises 13 residues. TCRdb ran CATT on the reads. The sample contains about 1,100 gamma-chain clones, about 43% of which appear only once. The data were taken from a study of gamma-delta chains in newborns, infants, children. Study at large: Polyclonal expansion of innate γδ T cells after birth follows microbial exposure.

Sequenced input: blood. The rearrangement joins TRGV3 to TRGJ1 or TRGJ2. TCRdb offers no J gene call, so here the DNA was matched to germline to obtain one. The sequence was collected from a child who was a newborn, infant or young child, either healthy, febrile or measles-vaccinated (not recorded which). The CDR3 reads CATWDRNYYKKLF. The CDR3, as DNA: TGTGCCACCTGGGACAGGAATTATTATAAGAAACTCTTT.